This T cell receptor beta chain was found in a study of early T cells in non-severe SARS-CoV-2 infection. Overall study: Sequenced bulk RNA came from whole blood that was unsorted, and chains were unpaired.

Each CDR3 protein gets one entry after TCRdb re-called the 5' RACE reads with MiXCR. The table has fewer than 120,000 distinct CDR3 sequences, roughly an eighth seen once. The CDR3 length is 15 residues. Germline CDR1 reads SGHKS; CDR2 reads YYEKEE (reference sequence). Trimming took 1 base from V and 2 from J, leaving 9 bases between them. The TCR originated in an adult who was a healthcare worker with PCR-confirmed SARS-CoV-2 infection or an uninfected control (not recorded which). The chain has TRBV5-5 and TRBJ2-2; D gene ambiguous. Sequencing was performed on whole blood, taken at baseline. The chain's CDR3 is CASSLLGPNTGELFF. The CDR3 DNA reads TGTGCCAGCAGCTTGTTAGGGCCCAACACCGGGGAGCTGTTTTTT.